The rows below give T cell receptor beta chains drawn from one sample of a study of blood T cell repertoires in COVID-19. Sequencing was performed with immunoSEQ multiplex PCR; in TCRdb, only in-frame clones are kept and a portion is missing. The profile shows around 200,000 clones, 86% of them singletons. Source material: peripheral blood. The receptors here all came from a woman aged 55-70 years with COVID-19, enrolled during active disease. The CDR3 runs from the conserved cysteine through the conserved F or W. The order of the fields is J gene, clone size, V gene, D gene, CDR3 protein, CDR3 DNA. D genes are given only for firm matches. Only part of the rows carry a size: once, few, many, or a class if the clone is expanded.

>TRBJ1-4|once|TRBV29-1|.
CSVRGLAEKLFF
TGCAGCGTTCGGGGGTTGGCCGAAAAACTGTTTTTT
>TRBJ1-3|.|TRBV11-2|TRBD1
CASSWTGSGNTIYF
TGTGCCAGCAGCTGGACAGGCTCGGGAAACACCATATATTTT
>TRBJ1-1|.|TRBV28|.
CASSPGVGDTEAFF
TGTGCCAGCAGCCCGGGGGTGGGGGACACTGAAGCTTTCTTT
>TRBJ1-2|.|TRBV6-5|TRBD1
CASSSGQGGYGYTF
TGTGCCAGCAGCTCGGGACAGGGAGGATATGGCTACACCTTC
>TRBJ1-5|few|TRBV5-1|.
CASSLDGSRNQPQHF
TGCGCCAGCAGCCTGGACGGTTCGCGCAATCAGCCCCAGCATTTT
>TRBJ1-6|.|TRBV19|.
CASSMGPTANSPLHF
TGTGCCAGTAGTATGGGGCCTACCGCCAATTCACCCCTCCACTTT
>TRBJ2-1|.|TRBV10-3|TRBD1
CAISEYDRGLYNEQFF
TGTGCCATCAGTGAGTACGACAGGGGGCTGTACAATGAGCAGTTCTTC
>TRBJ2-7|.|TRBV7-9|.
CASSYGGEQYF
TGTGCCAGCAGCTACGGAGGCGAGCAGTACTTC
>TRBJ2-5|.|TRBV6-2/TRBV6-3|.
CASSSGETQYF
TGTGCCAGCAGCTCAGGAGAGACCCAGTACTTC
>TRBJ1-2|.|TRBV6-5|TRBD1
CASSYGGQLNYGYTF
TGTGCCAGCAGTTACGGGGGACAGTTAAACTATGGCTACACCTTC
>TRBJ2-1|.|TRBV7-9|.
CASSLAQGSYNEQFF
TGTGCCAGCAGCTTAGCGCAGGGATCGTACAATGAGCAGTTCTTC
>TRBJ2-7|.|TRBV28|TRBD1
CASSLSPGGQGEQYF
TGTGCCAGCAGTTTATCTCCAGGGGGCCAGGGTGAGCAGTACTTC
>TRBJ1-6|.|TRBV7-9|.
CASSLSEYNSPLHF
TGTGCCAGCAGCTTATCGGAGTATAATTCACCCCTCCACTTT
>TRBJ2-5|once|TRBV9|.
CASSVGRDGGDGSETQYF
TGTGCCAGCAGCGTAGGTAGGGATGGAGGGGATGGGTCGGAGACCCAGTACTTC
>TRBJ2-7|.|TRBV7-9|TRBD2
CAFQFGGGYEQYF
TGTGCCTTCCAATTCGGGGGGGGCTACGAGCAGTACTTC
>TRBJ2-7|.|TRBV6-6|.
CASTYRDEQYF
TGTGCCAGCACCTACAGGGACGAGCAGTACTTC
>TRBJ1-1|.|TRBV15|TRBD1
CATSRGRQGNTEAFF
TGTGCCACCAGCAGGGGACGACAGGGGAACACTGAAGCTTTCTTT
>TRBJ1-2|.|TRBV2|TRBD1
CASSETGYGYTF
TGTGCCAGCAGTGAGACAGGGTATGGCTACACCTTC
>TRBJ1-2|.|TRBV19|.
CASSRGAGDNYGYTF
TGTGCCAGTAGTAGAGGGGCGGGGGACAACTATGGCTACACCTTC
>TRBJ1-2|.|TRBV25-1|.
CASSATSGYTF
TGTGCCAGCAGTGCGACAAGTGGCTACACCTTC
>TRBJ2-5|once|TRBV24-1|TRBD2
CATSDFRTSGRVETQYF
TGTGCCACCAGTGATTTCCGGACTAGCGGGCGGGTTGAGACCCAGTACTTC
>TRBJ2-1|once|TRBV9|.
CASSVETSSYNEQFF
TGTGCCAGCAGCGTAGAGACTAGCTCCTACAATGAGCAGTTCTTC
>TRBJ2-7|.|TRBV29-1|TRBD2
CSVARTSGSYEQYF
TGCAGCGTTGCAAGGACTAGCGGATCCTACGAGCAGTACTTC
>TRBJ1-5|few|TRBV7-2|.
CASSLVVGVEQPQHF
TGTGCCAGCAGCTTAGTGGTAGGGGTCGAACAGCCCCAGCATTTT
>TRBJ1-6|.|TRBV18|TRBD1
CASSPGTGSADNSPLHF
TGTGCCAGCTCACCCGGGACAGGGAGCGCTGATAATTCACCCCTCCACTTT
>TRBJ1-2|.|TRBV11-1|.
CASSLKGIYGYTF
TGTGCCAGCAGCTTAAAGGGGATCTATGGCTACACCTTC
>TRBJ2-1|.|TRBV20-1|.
CSASTSLGAEQFF
TGCAGTGCTAGTACCAGCCTTGGGGCTGAGCAGTTCTTC
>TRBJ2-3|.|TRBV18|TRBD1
CASSLGQLRDTQYF
TGTGCCAGCTCCCTGGGACAGCTCCGGGATACGCAGTATTTT
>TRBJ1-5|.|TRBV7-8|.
CASSPRVGGGQPQHF
TGTGCCAGCAGCCCTAGGGTTGGGGGAGGCCAGCCCCAGCATTTT
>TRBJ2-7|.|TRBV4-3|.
CASSQAPLVSYEQYF
TGCGCCAGCAGCCAAGCACCGCTAGTTTCCTACGAGCAGTACTTC
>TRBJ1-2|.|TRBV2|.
CASSEVGGTYGYTF
TGTGCCAGCAGTGAGGTTGGGGGGACTTATGGCTACACCTTC
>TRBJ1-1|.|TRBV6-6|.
CASSIQGSTEAFF
TGTGCCAGCAGTATCCAGGGGAGCACTGAAGCTTTCTTT
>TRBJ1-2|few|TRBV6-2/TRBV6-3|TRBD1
CASSSLGQNYGYTF
TGTGCCAGCAGTTCTTTGGGACAGAACTATGGCTACACCTTC
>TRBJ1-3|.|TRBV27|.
CASSFTGGNTIYF
TGTGCCAGCAGTTTTACAGGGGGAAACACCATATATTTT
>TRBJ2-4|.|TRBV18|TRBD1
CASSPNAPGTGVTNIQYF
TGTGCCAGCTCACCCAATGCCCCCGGGACAGGGGTTACAAACATTCAGTACTTC
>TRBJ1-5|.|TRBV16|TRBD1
CASSQLGQGAGQPQHF
TGTGCCAGCAGCCAATTGGGTCAGGGGGCTGGGCAGCCCCAGCATTTT
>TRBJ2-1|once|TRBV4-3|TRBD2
CASSQASGRAQFF
TGCGCCAGCAGCCAAGCCAGCGGGAGGGCCCAGTTCTTC
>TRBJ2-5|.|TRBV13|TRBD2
CASSQRTSALSETQYF
TGTGCCAGCAGCCAAAGGACTAGCGCCCTTTCCGAGACCCAGTACTTC
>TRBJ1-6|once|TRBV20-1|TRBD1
CSPGGNSPLHF
TGCAGTCCAGGGGGGAATTCACCCCTCCACTTT
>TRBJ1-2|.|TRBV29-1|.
CSAESPIYGYTF
TGCAGCGCCGAGAGTCCGATCTATGGCTACACCTTC
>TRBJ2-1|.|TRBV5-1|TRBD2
CASSSLAGSYNEQFF
TGCGCCAGCAGCTCATTAGCGGGATCCTACAATGAGCAGTTCTTC
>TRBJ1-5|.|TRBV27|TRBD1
CASSSLTTGTVNQPQHF
TGTGCCAGCAGTTCACTTACCACAGGGACAGTCAATCAGCCCCAGCATTTT
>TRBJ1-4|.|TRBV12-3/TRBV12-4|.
CASSLTGMEKLFF
TGTGCCAGCAGTTTAACGGGGATGGAAAAACTGTTTTTT
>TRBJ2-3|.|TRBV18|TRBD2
CASSRRLAGGRDTQYF
TGTGCCAGCTCACGGCGACTAGCGGGAGGTCGAGATACGCAGTATTTT
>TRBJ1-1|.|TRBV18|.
CASSAKQGNTEAFF
TGTGCCAGCTCAGCAAAACAGGGGAACACTGAAGCTTTCTTT
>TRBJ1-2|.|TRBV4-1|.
CASSQEAPDRLYGYTF
TGCGCCAGCAGCCAAGAGGCTCCCGACAGGCTCTATGGCTACACCTTC
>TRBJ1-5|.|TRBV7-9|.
CASSFPGGNQPQHF
TGTGCCAGCAGCTTCCCCGGGGGCAATCAGCCCCAGCATTTT
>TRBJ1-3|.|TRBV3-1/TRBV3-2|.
CASSQRGGAVGNTIYF
TGTGCCAGCAGCCAACGAGGGGGGGCGGTTGGAAACACCATATATTTT
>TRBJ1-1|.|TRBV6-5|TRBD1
CASSETGSATEAFF
TGTGCCAGCAGCGAGACAGGGTCGGCCACTGAAGCTTTCTTT
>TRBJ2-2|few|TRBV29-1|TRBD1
CSAGTGYTGELFF
TGCAGCGCCGGGACAGGGTACACCGGGGAGCTGTTTTTT
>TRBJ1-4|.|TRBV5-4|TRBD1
CASSSAPVAGGGEKLFF
TGTGCCAGCAGCTCAGCACCGGTAGCAGGGGGCGGTGAAAAACTGTTTTTT
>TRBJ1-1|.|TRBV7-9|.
CASSPGIQNTEAFF
TGTGCCAGCAGCCCCGGGATTCAGAACACTGAAGCTTTCTTT
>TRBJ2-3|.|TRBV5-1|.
CASSPGGLAADTQYF
TGCGCCAGCAGCCCCGGGGGGCTAGCCGCAGATACGCAGTATTTT
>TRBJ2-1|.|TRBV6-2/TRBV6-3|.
CASSWDTYNEQFF
TGTGCCAGCAGTTGGGACACCTACAATGAGCAGTTCTTC
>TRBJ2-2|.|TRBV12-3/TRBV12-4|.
CASPGVTGELFF
TGTGCCAGCCCGGGGGTCACCGGGGAGCTGTTTTTT
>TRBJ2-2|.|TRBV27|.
CASCQPFGITGELFF
TGTGCCAGCTGCCAACCTTTCGGGATCACCGGGGAGCTGTTTTTT
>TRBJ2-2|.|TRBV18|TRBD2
CASHKPSGWTGELFF
TGTGCCAGCCACAAACCTAGCGGATGGACCGGGGAGCTGTTTTTT
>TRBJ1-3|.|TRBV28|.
CASSLVAGLSGNTIYF
TGTGCCAGCAGTTTAGTGGCGGGGCTATCTGGAAACACCATATATTTT
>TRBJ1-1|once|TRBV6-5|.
CASKTGMNTEAFF
TGTGCCAGCAAGACGGGGATGAACACTGAAGCTTTCTTT
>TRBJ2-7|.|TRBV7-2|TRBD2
CASSLAGGRSYEQYF
TGTGCCAGCAGCTTAGCTGGCGGGAGGTCCTACGAGCAGTACTTC